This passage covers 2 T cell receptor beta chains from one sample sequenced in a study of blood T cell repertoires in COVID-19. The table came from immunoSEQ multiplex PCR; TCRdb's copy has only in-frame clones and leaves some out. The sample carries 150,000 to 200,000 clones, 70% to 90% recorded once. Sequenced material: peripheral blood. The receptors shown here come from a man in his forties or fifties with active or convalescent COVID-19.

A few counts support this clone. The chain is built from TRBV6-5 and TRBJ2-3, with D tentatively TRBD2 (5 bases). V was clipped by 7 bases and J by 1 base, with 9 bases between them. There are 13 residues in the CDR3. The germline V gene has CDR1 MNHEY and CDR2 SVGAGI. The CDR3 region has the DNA TGTGCCAGCAAAGAGAGGGGCACAGATACGCAGTATTTT. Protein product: CASKERGTDTQYF.

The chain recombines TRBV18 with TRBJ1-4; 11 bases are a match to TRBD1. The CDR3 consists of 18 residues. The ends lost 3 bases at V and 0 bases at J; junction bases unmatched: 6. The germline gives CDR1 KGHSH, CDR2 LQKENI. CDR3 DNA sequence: TGTGCCAGCTCACCCAGGGCGGGACAGGGGGCAACTAATGAAAAACTGTTTTTT. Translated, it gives CASSPRAGQGATNEKLFF.